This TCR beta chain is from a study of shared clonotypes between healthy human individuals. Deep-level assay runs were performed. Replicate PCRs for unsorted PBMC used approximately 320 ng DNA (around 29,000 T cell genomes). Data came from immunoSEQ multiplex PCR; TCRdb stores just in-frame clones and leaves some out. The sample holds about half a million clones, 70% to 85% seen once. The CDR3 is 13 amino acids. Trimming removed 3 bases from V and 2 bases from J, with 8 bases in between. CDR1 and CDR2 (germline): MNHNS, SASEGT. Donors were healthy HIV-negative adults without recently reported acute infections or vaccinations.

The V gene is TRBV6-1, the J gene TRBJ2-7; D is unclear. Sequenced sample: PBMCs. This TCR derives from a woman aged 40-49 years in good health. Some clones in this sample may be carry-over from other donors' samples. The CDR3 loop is CASSDWEAYEQYF. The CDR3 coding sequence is TGTGCCAGCAGTGATTGGGAAGCCTACGAGCAGTACTTC.